This T cell receptor beta chain was obtained from a study of response to subunit inactivated influenza vaccine. This clonotype was recorded once. Its specificity is unknown. TCRdb analysed the RT-PCR reads with MiXCR anew, one entry per CDR3 protein. The table records hundreds of thousands of distinct CDR3 sequences, approximately 13% of them present only once. Study-level results: There was a suggestion from the authors that each seasonal influenza vaccination recruits few new T cells.

The CDR3 contains 17 residues. V dropped 10 bases and J dropped 5 bases, with 27 bases sitting between them. Germline lookup yields CDR1 WNHNN and CDR2 SYGVQD (reference sequence). Material: PBMCs from blood, obtained less than 15 days before vaccination. The J gene is TRBJ1-5, the V gene TRBV10-1, with TRBD1 as a possible D gene (5 bases). The origin of this receptor is a man aged 50 to 59 who received an inactivated influenza vaccine. CDR3 coding DNA: TGCGCCACTTCCCGGGGCAGGGAAGGTAGCTGCGATCAGCCCCAGCATTTT. Protein: CATSRGREGSCDQPQHF.